This T cell receptor (beta chain) originates from a study of molecular identifiers for immune sequencing clone quantification. Findings and caveats of the study: Spiked Jurkat TCR RNA originating from one cell could reportedly be identified amid more than 800,000 naive cells. Clonotypes surpassing 20 RNA copies contained over 99% of effector molecules, versus under 1% in naive cells. The sizes of highly expanded clones could be underestimated when identical TCR molecules share a barcode.

Each CDR3 protein gets one entry after TCRdb re-called the PCR reads with MiXCR. The sample carries about 640,000 distinct CDR3 sequences, less than 20% recorded once. V was pared by 5 bases and J by 4 bases, with 4 bases between. Germline lookup yields CDR1 MNHEY and CDR2 SVGAGI. This CDR3 contains 11 residues. Naive CD8 library inputs spanned about 17,000 to 1,100,000 sorted cells and 10%, 30% or 50% RNA. This clonotype was recorded at least ten times. Its antigen is currently unknown. The TCR originated in a human donor in good health. Some libraries in this study had Jurkat cell RNA spiked in. Sequencing used naive CD8+ T cells from blood, with Jurkat cell RNA spiked in. The sample's subset: FACS-sorted CD8+CD4-CCR7+CD45RA+ naive T cells. This rearrangement joins TRBV6-5 to TRBJ2-3; D is unresolved. The CDR3 region has the DNA TGTGCCAGCAGTCGTTCAGATACGCAGTATTTT. Residues: CASSRSDTQYF.